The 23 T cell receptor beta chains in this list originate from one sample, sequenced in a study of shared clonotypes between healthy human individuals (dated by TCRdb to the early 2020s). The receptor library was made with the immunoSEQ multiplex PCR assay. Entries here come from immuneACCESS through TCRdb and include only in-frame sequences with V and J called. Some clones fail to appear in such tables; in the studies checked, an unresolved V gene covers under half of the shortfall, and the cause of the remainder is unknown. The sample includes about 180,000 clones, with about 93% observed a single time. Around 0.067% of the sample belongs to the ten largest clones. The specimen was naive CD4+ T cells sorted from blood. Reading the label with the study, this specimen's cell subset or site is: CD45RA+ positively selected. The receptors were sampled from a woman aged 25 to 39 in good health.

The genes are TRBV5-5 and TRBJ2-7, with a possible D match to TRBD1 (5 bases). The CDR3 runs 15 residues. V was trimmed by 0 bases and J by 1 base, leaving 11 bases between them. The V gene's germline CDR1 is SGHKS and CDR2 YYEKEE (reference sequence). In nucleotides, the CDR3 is TGTGCCAGCAGCTTGGAAGGGGCAGCTTCCTACGAGCAGTACTTC. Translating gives CASSLEGAASYEQYF.

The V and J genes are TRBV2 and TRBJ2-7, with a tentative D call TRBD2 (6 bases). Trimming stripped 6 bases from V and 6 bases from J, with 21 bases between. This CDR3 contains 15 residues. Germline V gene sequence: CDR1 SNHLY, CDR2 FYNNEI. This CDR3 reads CASRALAFKGIEQYF. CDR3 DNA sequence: TGTGCCAGCAGAGCCCTAGCGTTCAAGGGGATCGAGCAGTACTTC.

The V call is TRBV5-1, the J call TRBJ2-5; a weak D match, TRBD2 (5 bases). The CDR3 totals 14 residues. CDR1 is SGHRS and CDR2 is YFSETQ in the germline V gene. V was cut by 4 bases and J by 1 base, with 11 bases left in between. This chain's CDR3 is CASSPVRGQETQYF. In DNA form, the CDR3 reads TGCGCCAGCAGCCCCGTCCGGGGCCAAGAGACCCAGTACTTC.

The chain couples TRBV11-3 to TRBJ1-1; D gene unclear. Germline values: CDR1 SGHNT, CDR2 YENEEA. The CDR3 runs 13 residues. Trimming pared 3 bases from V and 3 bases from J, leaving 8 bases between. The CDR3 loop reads CASSFLRDTEAFF. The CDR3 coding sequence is TGTGCCAGCAGCTTCCTGCGGGACACTGAAGCTTTCTTT.

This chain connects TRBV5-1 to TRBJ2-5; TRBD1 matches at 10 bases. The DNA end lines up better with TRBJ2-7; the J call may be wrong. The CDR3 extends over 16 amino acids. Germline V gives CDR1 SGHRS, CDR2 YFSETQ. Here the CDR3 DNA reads TGCGCCAGCAGTTACCTATCCGGGACAGGGGCCTACGAGCAGTACTTC. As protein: CASSYLSGTGAYEQYF.

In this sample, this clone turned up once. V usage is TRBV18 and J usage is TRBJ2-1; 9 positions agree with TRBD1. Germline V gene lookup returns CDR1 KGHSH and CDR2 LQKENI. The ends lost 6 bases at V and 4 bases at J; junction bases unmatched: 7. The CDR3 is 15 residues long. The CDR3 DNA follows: TGTGCCAGCTCCCCAACCGGGACAGGGTACAATGAGCAGTTCTTC. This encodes CASSPTGTGYNEQFF.

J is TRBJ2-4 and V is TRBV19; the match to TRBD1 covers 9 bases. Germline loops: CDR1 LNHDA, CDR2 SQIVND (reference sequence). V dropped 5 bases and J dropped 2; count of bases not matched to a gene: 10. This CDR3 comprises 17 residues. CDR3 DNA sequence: TGTGCCAGTAGTGCGAACAGGGACAGGGCATCCAAAAACATTCAGTACTTC. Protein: CASSANRDRASKNIQYF.

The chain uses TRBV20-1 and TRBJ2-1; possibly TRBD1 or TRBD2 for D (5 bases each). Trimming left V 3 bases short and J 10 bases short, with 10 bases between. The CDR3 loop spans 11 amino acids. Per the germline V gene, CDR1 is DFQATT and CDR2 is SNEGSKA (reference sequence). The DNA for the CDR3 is TGCAGTGCTAGTAATTGGGGGGAGCAGTTCTTC. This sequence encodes CSASNWGEQFF.

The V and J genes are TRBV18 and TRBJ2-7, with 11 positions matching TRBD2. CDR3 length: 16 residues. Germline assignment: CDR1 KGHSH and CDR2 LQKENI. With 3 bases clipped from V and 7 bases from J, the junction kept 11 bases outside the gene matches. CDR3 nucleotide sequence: TGTGCCAGCTCACCTTCTTTAGCGGGAGGGCGAAGGGAGCAGTACTTC. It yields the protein CASSPSLAGGRREQYF.

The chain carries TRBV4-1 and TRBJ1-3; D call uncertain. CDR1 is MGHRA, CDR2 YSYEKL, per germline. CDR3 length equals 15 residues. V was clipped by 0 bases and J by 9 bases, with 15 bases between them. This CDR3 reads CASSQDGPPAGTIYF. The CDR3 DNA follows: TGCGCCAGCAGCCAAGACGGGCCCCCTGCTGGCACCATATATTTT.

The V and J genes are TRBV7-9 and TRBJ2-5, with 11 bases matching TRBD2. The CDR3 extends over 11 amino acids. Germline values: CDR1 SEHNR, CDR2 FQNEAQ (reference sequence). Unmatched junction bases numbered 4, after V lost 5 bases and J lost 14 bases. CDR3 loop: CASSPGTSGYF. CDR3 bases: TGTGCCAGCAGCCCCGGGACTAGCGGATACTTC. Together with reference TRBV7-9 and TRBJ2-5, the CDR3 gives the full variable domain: DTGVSQNPRHKITKRGQNVTFRCDPISEHNRLYWYRQTLGQGPEFLTYFQNEAQLEKSRLLSDRFSAERPKGSFSTLEIQRTEQGDSAMYLCASSPGTSGYFGPGTRLLVL.

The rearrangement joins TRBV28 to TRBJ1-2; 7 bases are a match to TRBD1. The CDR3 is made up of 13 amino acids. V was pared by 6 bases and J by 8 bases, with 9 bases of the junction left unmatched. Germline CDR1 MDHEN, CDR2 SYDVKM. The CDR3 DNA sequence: TGTGCCAGCAGCCCCACAGGGGTAAGCGGCTACACCTTC. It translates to CASSPTGVSGYTF.

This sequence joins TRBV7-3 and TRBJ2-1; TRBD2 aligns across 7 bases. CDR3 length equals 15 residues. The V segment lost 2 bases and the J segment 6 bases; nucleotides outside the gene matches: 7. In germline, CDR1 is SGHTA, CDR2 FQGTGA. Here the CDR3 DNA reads TGTGCCAGCAGCTTAGGAGGGAGGGCCGGCAATGAGCAGTTCTTC. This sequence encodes CASSLGGRAGNEQFF.

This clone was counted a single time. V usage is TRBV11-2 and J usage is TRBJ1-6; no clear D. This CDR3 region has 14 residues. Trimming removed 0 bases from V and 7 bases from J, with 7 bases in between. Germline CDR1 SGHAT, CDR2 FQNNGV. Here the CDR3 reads CASSLEGSNSPLHF. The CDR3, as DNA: TGTGCCAGCAGCTTAGAAGGCAGCAATTCACCCCTCCACTTT.

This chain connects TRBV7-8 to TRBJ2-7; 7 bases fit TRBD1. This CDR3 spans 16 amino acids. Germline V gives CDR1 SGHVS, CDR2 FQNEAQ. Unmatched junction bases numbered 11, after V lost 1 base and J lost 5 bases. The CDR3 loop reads CASSLVWDSIFNEQYF. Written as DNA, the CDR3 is TGTGCCAGCAGCTTAGTTTGGGACAGTATATTCAACGAGCAGTACTTC.

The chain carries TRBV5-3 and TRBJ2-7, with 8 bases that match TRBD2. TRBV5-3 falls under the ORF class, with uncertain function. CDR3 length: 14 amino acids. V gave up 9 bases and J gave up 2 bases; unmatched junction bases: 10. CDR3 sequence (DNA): TGTGCCACCTCCACTAGCGGCCTAACCTACGAGCAGTACTTC. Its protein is CATSTSGLTYEQYF.

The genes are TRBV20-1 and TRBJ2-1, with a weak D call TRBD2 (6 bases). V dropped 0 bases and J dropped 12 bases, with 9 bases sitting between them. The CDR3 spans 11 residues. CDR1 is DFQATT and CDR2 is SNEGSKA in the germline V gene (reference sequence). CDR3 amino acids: CSARDPRGQFF. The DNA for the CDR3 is TGCAGTGCTAGAGACCCGCGGGGGCAGTTCTTC.

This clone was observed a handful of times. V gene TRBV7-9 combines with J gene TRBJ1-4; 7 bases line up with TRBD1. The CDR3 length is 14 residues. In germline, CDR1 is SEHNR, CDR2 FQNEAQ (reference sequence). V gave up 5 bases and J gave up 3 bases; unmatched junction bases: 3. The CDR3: CASSQGQPNEKLFF. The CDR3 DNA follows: TGTGCCAGCAGCCAGGGACAGCCTAATGAAAAACTGTTTTTT.

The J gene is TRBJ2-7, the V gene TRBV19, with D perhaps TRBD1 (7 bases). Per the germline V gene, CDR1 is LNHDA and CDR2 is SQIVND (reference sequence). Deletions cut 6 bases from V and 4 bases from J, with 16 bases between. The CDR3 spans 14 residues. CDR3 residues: CASRSEGAAYEQYF. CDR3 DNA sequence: TGTGCCAGTAGGTCGGAGGGGGCCGCATACGAGCAGTACTTC.

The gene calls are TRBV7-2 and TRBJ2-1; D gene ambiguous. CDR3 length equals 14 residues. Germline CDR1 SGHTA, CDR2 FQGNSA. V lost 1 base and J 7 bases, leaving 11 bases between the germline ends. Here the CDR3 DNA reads TGTGCCAGCAGCTTAGTTTTCGGGTCGAATGAGCAGTTCTTC. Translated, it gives CASSLVFGSNEQFF.

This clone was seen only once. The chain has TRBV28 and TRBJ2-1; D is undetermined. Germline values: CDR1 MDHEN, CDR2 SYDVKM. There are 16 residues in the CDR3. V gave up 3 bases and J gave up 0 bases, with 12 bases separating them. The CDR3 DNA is TGTGCCAGCAGTTTGGTTGTGGCAAGCTCCTACAATGAGCAGTTCTTC. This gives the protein CASSLVVASSYNEQFF.

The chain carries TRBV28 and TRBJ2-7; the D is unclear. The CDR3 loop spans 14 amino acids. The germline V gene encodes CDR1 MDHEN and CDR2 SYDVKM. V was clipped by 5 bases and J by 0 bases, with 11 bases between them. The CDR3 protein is CASSVEKNSYEQYF. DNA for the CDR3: TGTGCCAGCAGTGTCGAGAAGAACTCCTACGAGCAGTACTTC.

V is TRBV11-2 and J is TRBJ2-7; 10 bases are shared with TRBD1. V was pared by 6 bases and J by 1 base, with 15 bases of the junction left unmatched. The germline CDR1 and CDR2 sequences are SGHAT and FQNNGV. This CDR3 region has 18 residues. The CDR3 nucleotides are TGTGCCAGCAGTACATCCTCGGGACAGGGGCTTCTATCCTACGAGCAGTACTTC. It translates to CASSTSSGQGLLSYEQYF.